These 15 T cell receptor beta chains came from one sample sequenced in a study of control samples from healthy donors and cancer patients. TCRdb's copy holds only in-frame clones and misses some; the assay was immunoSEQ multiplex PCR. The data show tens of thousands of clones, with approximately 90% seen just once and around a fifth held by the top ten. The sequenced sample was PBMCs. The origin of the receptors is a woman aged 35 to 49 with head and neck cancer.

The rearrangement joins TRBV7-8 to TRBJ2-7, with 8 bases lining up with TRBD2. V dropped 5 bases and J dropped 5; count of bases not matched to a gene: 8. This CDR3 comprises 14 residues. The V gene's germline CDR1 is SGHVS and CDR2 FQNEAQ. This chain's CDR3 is CASSPGPGGDEQYF. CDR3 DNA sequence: TGTGCCAGCAGCCCGGGCCCCGGGGGGGACGAGCAGTACTTC. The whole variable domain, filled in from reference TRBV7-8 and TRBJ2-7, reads GAGVSQSPRYKVAKRGQDVALRCDPISGHVSLFWYQQALGQGPEFLTYFQNEAQLDKSGLPSDRFFAERPEGSVSTLKIQRTQQEDSAVYLCASSPGPGGDEQYFGPGTRLTVT.

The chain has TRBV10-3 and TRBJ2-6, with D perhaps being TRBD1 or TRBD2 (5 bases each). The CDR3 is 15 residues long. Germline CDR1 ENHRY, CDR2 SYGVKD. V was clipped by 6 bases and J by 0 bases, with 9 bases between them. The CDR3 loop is CAIRRDASGANVLTF. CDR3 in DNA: TGTGCCATCAGAAGGGACGCCTCTGGGGCCAACGTCCTGACTTTC.

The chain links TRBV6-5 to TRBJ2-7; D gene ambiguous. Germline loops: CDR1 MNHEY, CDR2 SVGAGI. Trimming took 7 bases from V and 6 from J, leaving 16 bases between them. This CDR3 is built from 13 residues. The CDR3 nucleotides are TGTGCCAGCACCCCCGGTTTAAGCCCCGAGCAGTACTTC. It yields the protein CASTPGLSPEQYF.

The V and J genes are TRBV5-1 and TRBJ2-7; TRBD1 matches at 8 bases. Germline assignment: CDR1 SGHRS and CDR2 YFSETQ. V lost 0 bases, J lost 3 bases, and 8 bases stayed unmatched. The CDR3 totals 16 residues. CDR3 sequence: CASSLVTGGEVYEQYF. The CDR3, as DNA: TGCGCCAGCAGCTTGGTTACAGGGGGTGAGGTCTACGAGCAGTACTTC. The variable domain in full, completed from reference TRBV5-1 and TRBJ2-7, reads KAGVTQTPRYLIKTRGQQVTLSCSPISGHRSVSWYQQTPGQGLQFLFEYFSETQRNKGNFPGRFSGRQFSNSRSEMNVSTLELGDSALYLCASSLVTGGEVYEQYFGPGTRLTVT.

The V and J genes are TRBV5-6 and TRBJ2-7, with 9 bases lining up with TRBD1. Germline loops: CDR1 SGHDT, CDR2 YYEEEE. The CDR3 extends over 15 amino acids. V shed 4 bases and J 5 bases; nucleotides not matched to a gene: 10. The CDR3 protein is CASSPGTGNLHEQYF. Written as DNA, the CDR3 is TGTGCCAGCAGCCCCGGGACAGGGAATCTACACGAGCAGTACTTC.

CDR3 in amino acids: CASSLEGSSYEQYF. CDR3 coding DNA: TGCGCCAGCAGCTTGGAGGGGTCTTCCTACGAGCAGTACTTC. This sequence joins TRBV5-1 and TRBJ2-7, with D tentatively TRBD1 (5 bases). V lost 0 bases, J lost 1 base, and 8 bases lay in between. Germline lookup yields CDR1 SGHRS and CDR2 YFSETQ. The CDR3 has 14 residues.

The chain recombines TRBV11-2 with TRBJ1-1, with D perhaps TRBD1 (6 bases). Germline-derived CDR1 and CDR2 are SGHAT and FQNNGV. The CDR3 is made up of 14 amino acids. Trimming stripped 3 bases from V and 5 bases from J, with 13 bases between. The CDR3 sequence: CASSFVVGGTEAFF. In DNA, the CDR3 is TGTGCCAGCAGCTTCGTGGTAGGGGGGACTGAAGCTTTCTTT.

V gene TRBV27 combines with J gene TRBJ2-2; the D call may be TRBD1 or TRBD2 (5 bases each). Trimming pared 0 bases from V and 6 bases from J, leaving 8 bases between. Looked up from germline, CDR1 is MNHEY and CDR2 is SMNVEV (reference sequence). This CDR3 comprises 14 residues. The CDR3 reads CASSLSVGAGELFF. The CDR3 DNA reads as TGTGCCAGCAGTTTATCGGTGGGGGCCGGGGAGCTGTTTTTT.

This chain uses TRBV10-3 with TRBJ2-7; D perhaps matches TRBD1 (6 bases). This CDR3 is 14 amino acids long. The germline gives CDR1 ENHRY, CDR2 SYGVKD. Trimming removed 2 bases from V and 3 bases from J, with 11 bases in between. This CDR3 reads CAISEGQTYYEQYF. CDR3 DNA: TGTGCCATCAGTGAGGGACAGACCTACTACGAGCAGTACTTC.

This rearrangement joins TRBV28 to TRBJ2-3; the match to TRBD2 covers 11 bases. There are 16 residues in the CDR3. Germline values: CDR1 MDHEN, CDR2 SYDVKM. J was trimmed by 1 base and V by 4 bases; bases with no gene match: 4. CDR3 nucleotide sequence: TGTGCCAGCAGTTCTCTAGCGGGAGGACGCACAGATACGCAGTATTTT. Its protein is CASSSLAGGRTDTQYF.

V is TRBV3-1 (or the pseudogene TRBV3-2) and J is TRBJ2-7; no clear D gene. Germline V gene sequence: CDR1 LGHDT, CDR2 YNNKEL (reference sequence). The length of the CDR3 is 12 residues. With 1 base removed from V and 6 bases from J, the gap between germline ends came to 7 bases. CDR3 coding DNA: TGTGCCAGCAGCCAAGTGGCAGCCGAGCAGTACTTC. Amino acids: CASSQVAAEQYF.

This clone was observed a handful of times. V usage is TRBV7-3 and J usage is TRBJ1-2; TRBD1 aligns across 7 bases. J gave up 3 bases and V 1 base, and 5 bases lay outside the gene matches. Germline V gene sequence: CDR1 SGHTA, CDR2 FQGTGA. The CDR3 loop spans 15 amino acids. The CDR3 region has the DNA TGTGCCAGCAGCTTAAGGGTAGGGGGCGACTATGGCTACACCTTC. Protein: CASSLRVGGDYGYTF. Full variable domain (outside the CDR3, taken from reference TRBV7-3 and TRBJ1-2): GAGVSQTPSNKVTEKGKYVELRCDPISGHTALYWYRQSLGQGPEFLIYFQGTGAADDSGLPNDRFFAVRPEGSVSTLKIQRTERGDSAVYLCASSLRVGGDYGYTFGSGTRLTVV.

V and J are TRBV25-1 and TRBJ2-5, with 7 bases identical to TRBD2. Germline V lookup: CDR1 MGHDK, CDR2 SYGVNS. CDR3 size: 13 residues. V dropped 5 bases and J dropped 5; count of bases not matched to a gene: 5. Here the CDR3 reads CASSTGGGETQYF. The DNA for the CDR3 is TGTGCCAGCAGTACGGGGGGAGGTGAGACCCAGTACTTC.

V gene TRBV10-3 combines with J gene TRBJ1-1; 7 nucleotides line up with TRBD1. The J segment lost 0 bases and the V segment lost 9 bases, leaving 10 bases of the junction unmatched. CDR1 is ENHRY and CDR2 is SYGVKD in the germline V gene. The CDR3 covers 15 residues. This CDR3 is CAMSRTGGMNTEAFF. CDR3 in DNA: TGTGCCATGAGCCGGACAGGCGGTATGAACACTGAAGCTTTCTTT.

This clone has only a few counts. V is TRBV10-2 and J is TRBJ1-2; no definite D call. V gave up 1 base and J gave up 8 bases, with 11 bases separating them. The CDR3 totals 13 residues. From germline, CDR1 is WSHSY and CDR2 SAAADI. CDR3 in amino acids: CASSELVEKGYTF. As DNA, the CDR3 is TGCGCCAGCAGTGAGTTGGTAGAAAAAGGCTACACCTTC.